Below are 20 T cell receptor beta chains sequenced from a single sample in a study of chemoradiotherapy in HPV16-positive cancers. This table comes from immunoSEQ multiplex PCR, and its TCRdb copy is limited to in-frame clones, with some not included. The sample holds more than 10,000 clones, about two thirds seen once. Sample collection was performed from a patient who underwent chemoradiotherapy. The source is a human donor with HPV-associated anogenital cancer.

In its sample, this clone was seen once. The J gene is TRBJ1-1, the V gene TRBV19, with D perhaps TRBD1 (6 bases). V was pared by 6 bases and J by 4 bases, with 15 bases between. CDR3 size: 14 residues. Germline loops: CDR1 LNHDA, CDR2 SQIVND (reference sequence). Written as DNA, the CDR3 is TGTGCCAGTAGCATGCTTTCCAGGGGCACTGAAGCTTTCTTT. Its translation: CASSMLSRGTEAFF.

This chain uses TRBV28 with TRBJ1-3, with 7 bases matching TRBD1. J gave up 1 base and V 4 bases, and 10 bases lay outside the gene matches. This CDR3 contains 17 residues. CDR1 is MDHEN, CDR2 SYDVKM, per germline. The CDR3 sequence: CASSSGDSARSGNTIYF. Written as DNA, the CDR3 is TGTGCCAGCAGTTCCGGGGACAGCGCGAGATCTGGAAACACCATATATTTT.

The J gene is TRBJ2-3, the V gene TRBV6-6, with 8 bases fitting TRBD1. With 5 bases clipped from V and 3 bases from J, the junction kept 1 base outside the gene matches. The CDR3 is 13 amino acids. The germline V gene has CDR1 MNHNY and CDR2 SVGAGI (reference sequence). The CDR3 sequence is CASSGQGTDTQYF. In DNA form, the CDR3 reads TGTGCCAGCAGTGGACAGGGTACAGATACGCAGTATTTT.

This chain connects TRBV6-1 to TRBJ1-1; D uncertain. Germline V gene sequence: CDR1 MNHNS, CDR2 SASEGT. Trimming stripped 5 bases from V and 6 bases from J, with 13 bases between. The CDR3 spans 13 residues. The DNA for the CDR3 is TGTGCCAGCAGTCATCAGAAGGTCGCTGAAGCTTTCTTT. This codes for CASSHQKVAEAFF.

This clone has just a few counts. The gene calls are TRBV5-4 and TRBJ2-1, with unresolved D. The CDR3 is 14 residues long. The germline CDR1 and CDR2 sequences are SGHNT and YYREEE (reference sequence). Trimming removed 3 bases from V and 0 bases from J, with 7 bases in between. CDR3 in amino acids: CASSSHDSYNEQFF. CDR3 bases: TGTGCCAGCAGCTCCCACGACTCCTACAATGAGCAGTTCTTC.

The chain is built from TRBV7-3 and TRBJ2-1, with D possibly matching TRBD1 (7 bases). Trimming took 0 bases from V and 8 from J, leaving 11 bases between them. The CDR3 spans 14 residues. Germline loops: CDR1 SGHTA, CDR2 FQGTGA. The CDR3 loop reads CASSLTQGGDEQFF. The CDR3 nucleotides are TGTGCCAGCAGCTTAACGCAGGGGGGTGATGAGCAGTTCTTC.

J is TRBJ2-3 and V is TRBV6-5; maybe TRBD2 (5 bases). The CDR3 covers 12 residues. Per the germline V gene, CDR1 is MNHEY and CDR2 is SVGAGI. V was cut by 6 bases and J by 3 bases, with 7 bases left in between. CDR3 loop: CASSPGTDTQYF. The CDR3 DNA reads TGTGCCAGCAGCCCGGGGACAGATACGCAGTATTTT.

J is TRBJ2-1 and V is TRBV7-9, with TRBD2 matching over 13 bases. Trimming removed 8 bases from V and 6 bases from J; junction bases left unmatched: 13. The CDR3 consists of 17 residues. Germline CDR1 SEHNR, CDR2 FQNEAQ (reference sequence). For the CDR3, the DNA is TGTGCCAGCCATGGGACTAGCGGGAACCCCCGCTCCAATGAGCAGTTCTTC. Encoded protein: CASHGTSGNPRSNEQFF.

This clone occurred a few times. The V and J genes are TRBV11-2 and TRBJ2-7, with D possibly TRBD1 on 6 matching bases. The germline gives CDR1 SGHAT, CDR2 FQNNGV. This CDR3 has 13 amino acids. V gave up 5 bases and J gave up 3 bases, with 11 bases separating them. This CDR3 reads CASSPPGVYEQYF. The CDR3 coding sequence is TGTGCCAGCAGCCCACCAGGGGTCTACGAGCAGTACTTC. Full variable domain (remainder filled in from reference TRBV11-2 and TRBJ2-7): EAGVAQSPRYKIIEKRQSVAFWCNPISGHATLYWYQQILGQGPKLLIQFQNNGVVDDSQLPKDRFSAERLKGVDSTLKIQPAKLEDSAVYLCASSPPGVYEQYFGPGTRLTVT.

This chain links TRBV5-1 with TRBJ2-7; TRBD2 agrees at 9 bases. Germline CDR1 and CDR2: SGHRS and YFSETQ. The junction had 7 bases not matched to a gene; V was cut back by 4 bases and J by 2 bases. There are 15 residues in the CDR3. The CDR3 DNA sequence: TGCGCCAGCAGCCTCTCGGCGGGAGGGCCCTACGAGCAGTACTTC. This translates into CASSLSAGGPYEQYF.

This clone was picked up a small number of times. The rearrangement uses TRBV6-5 and TRBJ1-1; tentative D call: TRBD1 (5 bases). V shed 6 bases and J shed 4 bases, with 15 bases lying between them. The CDR3 is 14 amino acids. Germline assignment: CDR1 MNHEY and CDR2 SVGAGI. The CDR3 bases are TGTGCCAGCAGACGGGAATCGGGGGGCACTGAAGCTTTCTTT. It specifies CASRRESGGTEAFF.

This clone was seen a few times. V and J are TRBV9 and TRBJ2-1, with 7 bases identical to TRBD2. The CDR3 has 22 residues. J gave up 5 bases and V 2 bases, and 28 bases lay outside the gene matches. Per the germline V gene, CDR1 is SGDLS and CDR2 is YYNGEE. The CDR3 loop is CASSVLQTNGRLPHSPNNEQFF. The CDR3 region has the DNA TGTGCCAGCAGCGTTCTCCAAACTAACGGGAGGCTGCCCCATTCACCCAACAATGAGCAGTTCTTC. Full variable domain (missing parts from reference TRBV9 and TRBJ2-1): DSGVTQTPKHLITATGQRVTLRCSPRSGDLSVYWYQQSLDQGLQFLIQYYNGEERAKGNILERFSAQQFPDLHSELNLSSLELGDSALYFCASSVLQTNGRLPHSPNNEQFFGPGTRLTVL.

The rearrangement uses TRBV25-1 and TRBJ2-2; 7 bases line up with TRBD1. This CDR3 is 14 amino acids long. Germline trimming cut 6 bases from V and 3 bases from J; bases unmatched to any gene: 4. CDR1 is MGHDK, CDR2 SYGVNS, per germline. In DNA form, the CDR3 reads TGTGCCAGCAGCTCTGACAGGGACACCGGGGAGCTGTTTTTT. Its protein is CASSSDRDTGELFF.

The chain uses TRBV28 and TRBJ2-7; 8 positions match TRBD1. The J segment lost 3 bases and the V segment lost 6 bases, leaving 13 bases of the junction unmatched. The germline V gene encodes CDR1 MDHEN and CDR2 SYDVKM. The CDR3 is 16 residues long. The CDR3 coding sequence is TGTGCCAGCAGCCCAAAACTGACAGGGGCCGGCTACGAGCAGTACTTC. It translates to CASSPKLTGAGYEQYF.

The chain couples TRBV6-1 to TRBJ1-3; D remains ambiguous. The CDR3 spans 15 residues. Germline loops: CDR1 MNHNS, CDR2 SASEGT. V lost 1 base to trimming and J lost 4 bases, with 11 bases between them. DNA of the CDR3: TGTGCCAGCAGTGAAGACGAGTTGGCAGGAAACACCATATATTTT. Its protein is CASSEDELAGNTIYF.

The CDR3 is CASSLVGRNTEAFF. The CDR3 nucleotides read TGTGCCAGCAGCTTGGTCGGGAGAAACACTGAAGCTTTCTTT. The chain carries TRBV5-6 and TRBJ1-1; D remains ambiguous. The length of the CDR3 is 14 residues. Germline V gives CDR1 SGHDT, CDR2 YYEEEE. V gave up 0 bases and J gave up 2 bases, with 8 bases separating them. The variable domain in full, with the rest retrieved from reference TRBV5-6 and TRBJ1-1, is DAGVTQSPTHLIKTRGQQVTLRCSPKSGHDTVSWYQQALGQGPQFIFQYYEEEERQRGNFPDRFSGHQFPNYSSELNVNALLLGDSALYLCASSLVGRNTEAFFGQGTRLTVV.

The CDR3 reads CASSLDSNQPQHF. DNA for the CDR3: TGTGCCAGCAGTCTTGATAGCAATCAGCCCCAGCATTTT. This chain connects TRBV6-6 to TRBJ1-5, with unresolved D. V lost 5 bases, J lost 0 bases, and 5 bases lay in between. From germline, CDR1 is MNHNY and CDR2 SVGAGI (reference sequence). The CDR3 spans 13 residues.

V usage is TRBV9 and J usage is TRBJ2-3, with D unresolved. The CDR3 has 14 residues. Trimming removed 4 bases from V and 3 bases from J, with 12 bases in between. Germline V gene lookup returns CDR1 SGDLS and CDR2 YYNGEE. Here the CDR3 DNA reads TGTGCCAGCAGCCCCATACAAGGGACAGATACGCAGTATTTT. It is translated as CASSPIQGTDTQYF. The variable domain in full, completed from reference TRBV9 and TRBJ2-3, reads DSGVTQTPKHLITATGQRVTLRCSPRSGDLSVYWYQQSLDQGLQFLIQYYNGEERAKGNILERFSAQQFPDLHSELNLSSLELGDSALYFCASSPIQGTDTQYFGPGTRLTVL.

The chain carries TRBV7-9 and TRBJ2-1; D might be TRBD2 (7 bases). From germline, CDR1 is SEHNR and CDR2 FQNEAQ (reference sequence). This CDR3 has 16 amino acids. V was pared by 8 bases and J by 6 bases, with 23 bases between. The CDR3 sequence is CASPPLRAGHINEQFF. The DNA of the CDR3 is TGTGCCAGCCCTCCACTAAGAGCGGGACACATCAATGAGCAGTTCTTC.

This chain joins TRBV28 and TRBJ1-6; D might be TRBD1 (6 bases). This CDR3 is 15 amino acids long. CDR1 MDHEN and CDR2 SYDVKM come from the germline V gene. The V gene lost 7 bases and the J gene lost 7 bases, with 17 bases spanning the gap. CDR3 nucleotide sequence: TGTGCCAGCAATCCCCCAGGGGTTGAGAATTCACCCCTCCACTTT. This codes for CASNPPGVENSPLHF.